Listed below are T cell receptor beta chains from one sample, sequenced in a study of human T cells and chemical hapten exposure. From the RACE reads, TCRdb called clonotypes with MiXCR, one entry per CDR3 protein. The sample carries fewer than 200,000 distinct CDR3 sequences, 30% recorded once. The sequenced sample was whole blood, obtained in connection with sensitization to the hapten diphenylcyclopropenone (DPC). The origin of the receptors is a woman aged 30 to 39 with alopecia areata. Some clones in this sample may be carry-over from other donors' samples. CDR3s include the opening cysteine and the closing phenylalanine or tryptophan. The order of the fields is J gene, V gene, clone size, D gene, CDR3 protein, CDR3 DNA. D genes are given only for firm matches. Where a row states a size, it is once, few, many or the class of an expanded clone; other rows omit it.

>TRBJ1-2|TRBV28|-|-
CASSLYRTEGYTF
TGTGCCAGCAGTTTATACAGGACAGAAGGCTACACCTTC
>TRBJ2-1|TRBV2|few|-
CASSQDRGNNEQFF
TGTGCCAGCAGCCAGGACAGAGGTAACAATGAGCAGTTCTTC
>TRBJ1-2|TRBV7-8|-|TRBD1
CTSSVQGVYGDGYTF
TGTACCAGCAGCGTACAGGGGGTATACGGGGATGGCTACACCTTC
>TRBJ1-2|TRBV2|-|TRBD1
CASRLRGQGYGDYGYTF
TGTGCCAGCAGACTGAGGGGACAGGGATATGGTGACTATGGCTACACCTTC
>TRBJ2-2|TRBV29-1|medium-sized|-
CSVADRLVGELFF
TGCAGCGTTGCGGACCGCCTGGTCGGGGAGCTGTTTTTT
>TRBJ1-1|TRBV5-1|few|-
CASSLGSGTNTEAFF
TGCGCCAGCAGCTTGGGGTCGGGGACGAACACTGAAGCTTTCTTT
>TRBJ1-1|TRBV18|-|-
CASSEFQTEAFF
TGTGCCAGCTCAGAGTTCCAGACTGAAGCTTTCTTT
>TRBJ1-1|TRBV10-3|-|-
CASKRGQPNTEAFF
TGTGCCAGTAAGCGGGGACAACCGAACACTGAAGCTTTCTTT
>TRBJ1-6|TRBV6-6|-|-
CASTRGGSSYNSPLHF
TGTGCCAGCACCCGGGGAGGAAGCTCCTATAATTCACCCCTCCACTTT
>TRBJ2-2|TRBV10-3|-|-
CAIRRQDNTGELFF
TGTGCCATCAGAAGACAGGATAACACCGGGGAGCTGTTTTTT
>TRBJ2-1|TRBV12-3/TRBV12-4|-|-
CASSFERSGNEQFF
TGTGCCAGCAGTTTTGAGCGCTCCGGCAATGAGCAGTTCTTC
>TRBJ1-5|TRBV12-3/TRBV12-4|few|-
CASSKRNQPQHF
TGTGCCAGCAGCAAGAGAAATCAGCCCCAGCATTTT